These T cell receptor beta chains were read from a single sample in a study of blood T cell repertoires in COVID-19. Assay used: immunoSEQ multiplex PCR; TCRdb lists only in-frame clones, some missing. The table lists 140,000 to 150,000 clones, 70% to 90% of them singletons. Input material: peripheral blood. The receptors here all came from an older woman with COVID-19, enrolled during active disease. Each CDR3 is given with its conserved first and last residue. The D gene is left open where the match is weak.

D gene,V gene,CDR3 length,J gene,CDR3 DNA,CDR3 protein
NA,TRBV7-9,13,TRBJ1-2,TGTGCCAGCAGCTCCCAGGGGAGTTATGGCTACACCTTC,CASSSQGSYGYTF
NA,TRBV27,15,TRBJ2-1,TGTGCCAGCAGGAAAGGGGGGGGCTCCTACAATGAGCAGTTCTTC,CASRKGGGSYNEQFF
NA,TRBV19,17,TRBJ1-4,TGTGCCAGCTTTGCGGGGGGGAGCGTCTCAACAAATGAAAAACTGTTTTTT,CASFAGGSVSTNEKLFF
TRBD2,TRBV11-2,18,TRBJ2-3,TGTGCCAGCACCCAGATCGACGGCGGGGGATCTAGCACAGATACGCAGTATTTT,CASTQIDGGGSSTDTQYF
NA,TRBV4-2,14,TRBJ2-7,TGTGCCAGCAGCCAACAGGACAACTCCTACGAGCAGTACTTC,CASSQQDNSYEQYF
TRBD1,TRBV27,16,TRBJ1-5,TGTGCCAGCAGTTTATCCGGGACAGGGGGTAATCAGCCCCAGCATTTT,CASSLSGTGGNQPQHF
NA,TRBV7-9,15,TRBJ2-6,TGTGCCAGCAGCCGCGTCTGGTCTGGGGCCAACGTCCTGACTTTC,CASSRVWSGANVLTF
NA,TRBV7-9,11,TRBJ1-2,TGTGCCAGCAGCGCAGGGGATGGCTACACCTTC,CASSAGDGYTF
TRBD1,TRBV7-9,14,TRBJ1-4,TGTGCCAGCAGCCCCGGGACAGCCGTTGAAAAACTGTTTTTT,CASSPGTAVEKLFF
NA,TRBV6-5,12,TRBJ1-1,TGTGCCAGCAGTAACCCGGGGGTTGAAGCTTTCTTT,CASSNPGVEAFF
TRBD1,TRBV10-2,13,TRBJ2-3,TGCGCCAGCAGTCTAACAGGGGTGGATACGCAGTATTTT,CASSLTGVDTQYF
NA,TRBV7-2,14,TRBJ2-3,TGTGCCAGCAGCTTAGATCCTGGCACAGATACGCAGTATTTT,CASSLDPGTDTQYF
TRBD2,TRBV4-2,16,TRBJ2-2,TGTGCCAGCAGCCAGCTAGCGGGGATTGGGACCGGGGAGCTGTTTTTT,CASSQLAGIGTGELFF
NA,TRBV4-1,15,TRBJ2-1,TGCGCCAGCAGCCAAGAGGGCTTCCTAGCGAATGAGCAGTTCTTC,CASSQEGFLANEQFF